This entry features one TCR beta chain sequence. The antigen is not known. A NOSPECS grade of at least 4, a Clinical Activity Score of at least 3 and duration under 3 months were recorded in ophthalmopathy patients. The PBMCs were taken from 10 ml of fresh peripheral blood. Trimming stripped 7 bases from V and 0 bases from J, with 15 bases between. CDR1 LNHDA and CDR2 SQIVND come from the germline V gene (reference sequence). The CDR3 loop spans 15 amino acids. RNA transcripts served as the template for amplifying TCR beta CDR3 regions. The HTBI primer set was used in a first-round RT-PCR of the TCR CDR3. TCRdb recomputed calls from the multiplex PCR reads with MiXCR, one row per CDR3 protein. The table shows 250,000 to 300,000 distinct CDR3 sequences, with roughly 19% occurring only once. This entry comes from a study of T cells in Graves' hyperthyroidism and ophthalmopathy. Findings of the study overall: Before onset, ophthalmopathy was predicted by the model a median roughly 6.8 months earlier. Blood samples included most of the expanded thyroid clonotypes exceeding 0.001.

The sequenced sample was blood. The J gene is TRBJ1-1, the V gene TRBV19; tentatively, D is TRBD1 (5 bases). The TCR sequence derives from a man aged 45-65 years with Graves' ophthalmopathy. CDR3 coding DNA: TGTGCCAGTACACGGACGACAGTTATGAACACTGAAGCTTTCTTT. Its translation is CASTRTTVMNTEAFF.